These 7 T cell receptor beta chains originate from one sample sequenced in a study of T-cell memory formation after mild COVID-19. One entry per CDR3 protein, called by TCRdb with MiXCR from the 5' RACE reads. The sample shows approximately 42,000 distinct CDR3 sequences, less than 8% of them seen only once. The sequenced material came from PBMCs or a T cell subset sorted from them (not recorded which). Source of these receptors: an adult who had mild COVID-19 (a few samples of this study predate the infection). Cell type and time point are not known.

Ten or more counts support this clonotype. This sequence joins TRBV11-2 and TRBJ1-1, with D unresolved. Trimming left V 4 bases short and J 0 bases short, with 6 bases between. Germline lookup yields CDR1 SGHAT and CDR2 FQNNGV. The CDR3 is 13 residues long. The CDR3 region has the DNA TGTGCCAGCAGCTCCGGGTTGAACACTGAAGCTTTCTTT. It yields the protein CASSSGLNTEAFF.

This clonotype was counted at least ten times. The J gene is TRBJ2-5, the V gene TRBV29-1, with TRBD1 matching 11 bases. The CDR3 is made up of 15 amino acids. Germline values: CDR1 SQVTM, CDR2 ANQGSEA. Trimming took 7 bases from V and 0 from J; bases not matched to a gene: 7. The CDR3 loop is CSAARDRGDQETQYF. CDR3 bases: TGCAGCGCCGCGAGGGACAGGGGGGACCAAGAGACCCAGTACTTC.

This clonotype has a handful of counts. CDR3 bases: TGCGCCAGCAGCCAAGATAAAAGGCGGGGGTCGAACACCGGGGAGCTGTTTTTT. It codes for CASSQDKRRGSNTGELFF. V and J are TRBV4-1 and TRBJ2-2; TRBD2 matches 7 bases. From germline, CDR1 is MGHRA and CDR2 YSYEKL. J lost 0 bases, V lost 0 bases, and 7 bases had no gene match. The CDR3 spans 18 residues.

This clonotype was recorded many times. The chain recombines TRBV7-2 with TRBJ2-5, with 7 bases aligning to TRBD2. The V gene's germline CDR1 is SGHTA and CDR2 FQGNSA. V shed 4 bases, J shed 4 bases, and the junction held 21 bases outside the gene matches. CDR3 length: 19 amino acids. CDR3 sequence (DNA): TGTGCCAGCAGCTCACCGGGGGGTACAGTGCAGGGAGGAACAGAGACCCAGTACTTC. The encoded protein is CASSSPGGTVQGGTETQYF.

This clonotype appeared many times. CDR3 residues: CASSPTSGSITDTQYF. CDR3 sequence (DNA): TGTGCCAGCTCACCGACTAGCGGGAGTATCACAGATACGCAGTATTTT. The chain has TRBV18 and TRBJ2-3, with 12 positions matching TRBD2. Losses at the gene ends were 3 bases for V and 2 bases for J; bases not matched to a gene: 3. The CDR3 consists of 16 residues. The germline V gene has CDR1 KGHSH and CDR2 LQKENI.

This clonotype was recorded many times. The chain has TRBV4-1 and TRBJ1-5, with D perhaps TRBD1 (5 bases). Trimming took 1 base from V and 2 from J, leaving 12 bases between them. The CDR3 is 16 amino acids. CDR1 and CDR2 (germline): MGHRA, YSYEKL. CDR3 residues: CASSQGQGLGNQPQHF. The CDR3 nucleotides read TGCGCCAGCAGCCAAGGTCAGGGACTAGGCAATCAGCCCCAGCATTTT.

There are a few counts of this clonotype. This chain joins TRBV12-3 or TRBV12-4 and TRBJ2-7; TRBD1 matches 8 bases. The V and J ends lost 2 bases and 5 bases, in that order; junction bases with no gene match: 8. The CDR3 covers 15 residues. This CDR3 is CASSLMGQVLHEQYF. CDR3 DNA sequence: TGTGCCAGCAGTTTAATGGGACAGGTTTTGCACGAGCAGTACTTC.